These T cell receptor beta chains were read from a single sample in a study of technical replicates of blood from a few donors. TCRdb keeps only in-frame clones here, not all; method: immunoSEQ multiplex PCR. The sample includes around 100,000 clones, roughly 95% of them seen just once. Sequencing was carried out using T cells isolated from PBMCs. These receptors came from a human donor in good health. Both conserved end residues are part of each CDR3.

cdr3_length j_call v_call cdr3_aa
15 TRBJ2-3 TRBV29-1 CSVERDRDFTDTQYF
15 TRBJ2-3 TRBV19 CASRPTSATTDTQYF
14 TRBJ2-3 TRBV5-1 CASSPTSGSATQYF
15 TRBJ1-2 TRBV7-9 CASSLRGDEGYGYTF
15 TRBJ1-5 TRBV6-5 CASSRKQGGNQPQHF
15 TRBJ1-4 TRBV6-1 CASSEVPGTNEKLFF
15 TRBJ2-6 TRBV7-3 CASSLPGNGANVLTF
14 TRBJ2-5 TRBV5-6 CASSLVRGLETQYF
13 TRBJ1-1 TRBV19 CASSSRQNTEAFF
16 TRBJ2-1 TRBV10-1 CASSALGTSGRYEQFF
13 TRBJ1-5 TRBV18 CASSPTANQPQHF
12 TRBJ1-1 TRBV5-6 CASSIQNTEAFF
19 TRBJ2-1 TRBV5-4 CASSPLPAGTSGIINEQFF
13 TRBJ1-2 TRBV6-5 CASSTPGTDGYTF
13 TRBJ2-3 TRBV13 CASSPSGTDTQYF
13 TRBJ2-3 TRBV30 CASLGGSTDTQYF
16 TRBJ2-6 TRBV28 CASSPKGGPGANVLTF
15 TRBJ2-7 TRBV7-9 CASSFKGTGKYEQYF
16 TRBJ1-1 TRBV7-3 CASSLRGGARDTEAFF
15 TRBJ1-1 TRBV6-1 CASSDPGGPSTEAFF
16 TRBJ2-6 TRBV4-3 CASSRLYGSGANVLTF
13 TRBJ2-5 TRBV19 CASSMVPRGSQYF
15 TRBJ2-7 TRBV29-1 CSVEDLGQGAYEQYF
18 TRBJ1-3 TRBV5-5 CASSYAGGTGFSGNTIYF
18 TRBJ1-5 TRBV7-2 CASSLVSGGTGGWQPQHF
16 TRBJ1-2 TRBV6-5 CASSYRTLRTGYGYTF
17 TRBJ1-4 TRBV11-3 CASSLRQGVAPNEKLFF
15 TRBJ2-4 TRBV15 CATSRVGGAKNIQYF
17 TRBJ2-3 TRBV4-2 CASSQELYGGDTDTQYF
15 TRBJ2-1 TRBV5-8 CASSWGTSEYNEQFF
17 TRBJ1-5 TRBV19 CASSTRLTGDLNQPQHF
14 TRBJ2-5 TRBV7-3 CASSLNRGSETQYF
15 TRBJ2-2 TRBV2 CASRGITQGTGELFF
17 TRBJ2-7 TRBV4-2 CASTPTSGTLGSYEQYF
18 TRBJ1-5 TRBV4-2 CASSQGGTGIGGNQPQHF
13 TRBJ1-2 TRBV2 CASSETGGYGYTF
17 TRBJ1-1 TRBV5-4 CASSPTLTGAVNTEAFF
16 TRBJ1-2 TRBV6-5 CASSYKDRVGPYGYTF
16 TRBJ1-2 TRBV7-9 CASSFRRHRVDYGYTF
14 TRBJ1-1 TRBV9 CASSVAQGDTEAFF
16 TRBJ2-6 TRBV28 CASSVGHLSGANVLTF
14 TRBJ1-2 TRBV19 CASSMGEGAYGYTF
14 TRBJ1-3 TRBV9 CASRQPGSGNTIYF
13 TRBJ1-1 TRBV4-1 CASSQWGLTEAFF
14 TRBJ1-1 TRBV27 CASSRGGGGPEAFF
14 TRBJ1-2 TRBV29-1 CSVEDETANYGYTF
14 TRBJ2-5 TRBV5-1 CASSFPGSQETQYF
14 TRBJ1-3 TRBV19 CASSIAGSGNTIYF
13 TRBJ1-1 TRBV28 CASSFQLGDEAFF
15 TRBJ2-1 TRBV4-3 CASSPGRGVTREQFF
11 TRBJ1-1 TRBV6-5 CASRGGVEAFF
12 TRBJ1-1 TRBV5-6 CASSFEYTEAFF
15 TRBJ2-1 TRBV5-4 CASTHRRDHRNEQFF
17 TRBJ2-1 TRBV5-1 CASSPGLAGGPSNEQFF
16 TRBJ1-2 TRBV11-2 CASSFFGTGDNYGYTF
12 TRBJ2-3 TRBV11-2 CASSFGEDTQYF
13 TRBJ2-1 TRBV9 CASSVGLASEQFF
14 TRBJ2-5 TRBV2 CASSEKARQETQYF